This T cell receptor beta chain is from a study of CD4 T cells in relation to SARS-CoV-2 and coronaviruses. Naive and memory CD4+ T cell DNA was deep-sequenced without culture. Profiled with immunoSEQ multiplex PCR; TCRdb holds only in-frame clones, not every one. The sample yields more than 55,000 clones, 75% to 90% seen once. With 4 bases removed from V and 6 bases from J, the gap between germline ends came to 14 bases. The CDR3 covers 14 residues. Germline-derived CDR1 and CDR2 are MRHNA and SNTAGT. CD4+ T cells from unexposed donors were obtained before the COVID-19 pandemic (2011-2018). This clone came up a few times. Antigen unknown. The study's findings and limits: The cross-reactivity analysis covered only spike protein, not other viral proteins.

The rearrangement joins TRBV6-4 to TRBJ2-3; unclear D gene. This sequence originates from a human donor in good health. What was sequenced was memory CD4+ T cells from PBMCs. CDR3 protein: CASSVVHMADTQYF. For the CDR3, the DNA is TGTGCCAGCAGTGTCGTACACATGGCTGATACGCAGTATTTT.